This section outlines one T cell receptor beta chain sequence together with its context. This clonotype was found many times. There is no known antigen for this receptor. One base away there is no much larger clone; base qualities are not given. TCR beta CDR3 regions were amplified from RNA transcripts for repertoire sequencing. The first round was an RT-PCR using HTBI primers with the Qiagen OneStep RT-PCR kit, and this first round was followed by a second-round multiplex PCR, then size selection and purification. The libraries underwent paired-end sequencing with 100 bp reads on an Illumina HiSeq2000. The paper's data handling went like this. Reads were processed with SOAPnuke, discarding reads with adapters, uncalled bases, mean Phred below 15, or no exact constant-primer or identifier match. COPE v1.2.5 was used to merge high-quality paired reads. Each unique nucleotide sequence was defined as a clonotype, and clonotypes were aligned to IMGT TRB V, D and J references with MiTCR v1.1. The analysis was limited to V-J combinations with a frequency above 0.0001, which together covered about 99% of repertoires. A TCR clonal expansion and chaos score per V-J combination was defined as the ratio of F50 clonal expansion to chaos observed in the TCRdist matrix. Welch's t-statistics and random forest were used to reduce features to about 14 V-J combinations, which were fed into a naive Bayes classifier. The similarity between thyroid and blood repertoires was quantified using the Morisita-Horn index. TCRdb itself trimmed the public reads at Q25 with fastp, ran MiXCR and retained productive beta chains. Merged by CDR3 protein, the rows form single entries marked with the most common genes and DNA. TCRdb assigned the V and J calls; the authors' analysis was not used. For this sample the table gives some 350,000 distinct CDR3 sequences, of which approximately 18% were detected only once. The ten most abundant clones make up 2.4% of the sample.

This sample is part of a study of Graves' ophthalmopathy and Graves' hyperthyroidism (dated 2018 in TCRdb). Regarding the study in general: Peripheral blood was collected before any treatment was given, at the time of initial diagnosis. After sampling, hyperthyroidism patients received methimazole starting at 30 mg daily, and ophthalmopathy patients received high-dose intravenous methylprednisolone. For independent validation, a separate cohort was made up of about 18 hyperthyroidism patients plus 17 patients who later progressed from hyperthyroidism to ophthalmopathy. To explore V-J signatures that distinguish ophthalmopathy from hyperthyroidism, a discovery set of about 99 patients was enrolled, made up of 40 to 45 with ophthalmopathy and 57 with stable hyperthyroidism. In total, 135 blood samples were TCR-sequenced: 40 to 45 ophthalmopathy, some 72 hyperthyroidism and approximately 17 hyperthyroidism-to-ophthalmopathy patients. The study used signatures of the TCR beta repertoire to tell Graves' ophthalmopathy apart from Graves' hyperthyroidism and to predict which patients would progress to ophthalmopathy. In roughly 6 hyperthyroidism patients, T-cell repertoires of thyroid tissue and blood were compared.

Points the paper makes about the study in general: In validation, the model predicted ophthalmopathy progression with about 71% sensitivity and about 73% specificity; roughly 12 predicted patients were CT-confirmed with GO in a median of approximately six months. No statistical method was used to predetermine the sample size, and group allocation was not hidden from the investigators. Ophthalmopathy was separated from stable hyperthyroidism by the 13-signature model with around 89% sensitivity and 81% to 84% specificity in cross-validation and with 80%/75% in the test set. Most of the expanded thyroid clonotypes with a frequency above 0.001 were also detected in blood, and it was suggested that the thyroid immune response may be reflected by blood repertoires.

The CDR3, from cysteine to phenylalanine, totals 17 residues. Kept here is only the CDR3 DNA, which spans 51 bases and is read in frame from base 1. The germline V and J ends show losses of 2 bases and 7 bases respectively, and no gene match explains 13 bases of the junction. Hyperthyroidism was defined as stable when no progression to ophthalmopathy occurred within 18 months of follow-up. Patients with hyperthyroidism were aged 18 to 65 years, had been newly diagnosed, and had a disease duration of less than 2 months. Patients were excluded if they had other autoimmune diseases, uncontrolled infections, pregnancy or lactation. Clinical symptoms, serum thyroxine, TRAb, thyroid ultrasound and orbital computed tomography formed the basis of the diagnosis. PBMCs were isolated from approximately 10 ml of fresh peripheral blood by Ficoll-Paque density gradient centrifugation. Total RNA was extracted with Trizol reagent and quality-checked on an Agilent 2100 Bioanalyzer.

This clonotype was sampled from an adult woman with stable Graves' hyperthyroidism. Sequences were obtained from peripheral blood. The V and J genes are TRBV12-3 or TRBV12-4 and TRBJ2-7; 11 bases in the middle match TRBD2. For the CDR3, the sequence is CASSLTVAGGFFREQYF. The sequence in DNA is TGTGCCAGCAGTTTAACTGTAGCGGGAGGGTTCTTTAGAGAGCAGTACTTC.